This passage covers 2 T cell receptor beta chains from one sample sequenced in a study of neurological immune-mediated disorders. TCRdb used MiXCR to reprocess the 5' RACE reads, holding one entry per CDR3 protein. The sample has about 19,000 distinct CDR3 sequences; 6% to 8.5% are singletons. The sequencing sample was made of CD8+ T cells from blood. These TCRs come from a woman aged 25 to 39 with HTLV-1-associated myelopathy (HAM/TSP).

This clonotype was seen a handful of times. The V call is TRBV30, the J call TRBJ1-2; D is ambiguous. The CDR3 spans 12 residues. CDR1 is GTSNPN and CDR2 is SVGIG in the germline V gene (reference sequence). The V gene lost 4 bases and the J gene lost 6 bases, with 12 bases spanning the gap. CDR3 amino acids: CAWTTSRDGYTF. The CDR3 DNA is TGTGCCTGGACCACATCGCGGGATGGCTACACCTTC. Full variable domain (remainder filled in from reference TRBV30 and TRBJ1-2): SQTIHQWPATLVQPVGSPLSLECTVEGTSNPNLYWYRQAAGRGLQLLFYSVGIGQISSEVPQNLSASRPQDRQFILSSKKLLLSDSGFYLCAWTTSRDGYTFGSGTRLTVV.

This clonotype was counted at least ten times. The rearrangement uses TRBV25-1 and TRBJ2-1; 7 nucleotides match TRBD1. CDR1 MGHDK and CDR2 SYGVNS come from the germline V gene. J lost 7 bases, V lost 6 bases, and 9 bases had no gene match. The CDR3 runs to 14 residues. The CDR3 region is CASSQIGGGNEQFF. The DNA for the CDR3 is TGTGCCAGCAGCCAAATAGGGGGCGGGAATGAGCAGTTCTTC. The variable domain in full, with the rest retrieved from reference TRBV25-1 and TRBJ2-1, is EADIYQTPRYLVIGTGKKITLECSQTMGHDKMYWYQQDPGMELHLIHYSYGVNSTEKGDLSSESTVSRIRTEHFPLTLESARPSHTSQYLCASSQIGGGNEQFFGPGTRLTVL.